This section outlines one T cell receptor (beta chain) sequence together with its context. Libraries were prepared by immunoSEQ multiplex PCR; TCRdb keeps only in-frame clonotypes and omits some of them. The sample lists approximately 2,200,000 clones; about 93% were seen once. Germline CDR1 SGDLS, CDR2 YYNGEE. V was clipped by 4 bases and J by 0 bases, with 16 bases between them. CDR3 length: 16 residues. This entry is derived from a study of shared clonotypes between healthy human individuals. Terminally differentiated effector memory CD45RA+ cells were excluded by CCR7 positive selection of CD45RO-negative cells.

This rearrangement joins TRBV9 to TRBJ1-1, with unresolved D. Sequenced sample: naive CD8+ T cells from PBMCs. This TCR was sampled from a man younger than 35 in good health. Some clones in this sample may be carry-over from other donors' samples. Written as DNA, the CDR3 is TGTGCCAGCAGCCCGGACCTTGACTTCATGAACACTGAAGCTTTCTTT. Translation gives CASSPDLDFMNTEAFF. Supplemented by reference TRBV9 and TRBJ1-1, the full variable domain reads DSGVTQTPKHLITATGQRVTLRCSPRSGDLSVYWYQQSLDQGLQFLIQYYNGEERAKGNILERFSAQQFPDLHSELNLSSLELGDSALYFCASSPDLDFMNTEAFFGQGTRLTVV.